This T cell receptor (beta chain) was profiled in a study of identical twins. TCRdb itself ran the 5' RACE reads through MiXCR, one entry per CDR3 protein. Altogether 1.5 million to 2 million distinct CDR3 sequences are present, under 35% being singletons, with the ten largest covering under 0.35%. In this sample, this clonotype turned up a few times. The antigen is undetermined. Whole-study results and caveats: Out-of-frame TCR alpha sharing in monozygotic twins exceeded recombination model predictions.

In germline, CDR1 is MNHNS, CDR2 SASEGT. Trimming shortened V by 7 bases and J by 1 base, and 17 bases separated the two germline ends. The CDR3 totals 15 residues. This clonotype originated in a newborn girl in good health. The chain has TRBV6-1 and TRBJ2-7; D might be TRBD1 (6 bases). The sample was cord blood. CDR3 in amino acids: CASKPSGDPSYEQYF. As DNA, the CDR3 is TGTGCCAGCAAGCCCTCAGGGGACCCGTCCTACGAGCAGTACTTC.